A selection of T cell receptor beta chains follows, all from one sample in a study of CD8 T cells in ankylosing spondylitis. TCRdb redid the calling of the 5' RACE reads with MiXCR, one entry per CDR3 protein. The sample contains around 770,000 distinct CDR3 sequences, roughly 12% of which appear only once. Input material: blood, either unsorted or a sorted T cell fraction (not recorded which). The origin of the receptors is a male donor with ankylosing spondylitis. CDR3s include the opening cysteine and the closing phenylalanine or tryptophan. The D gene is left open where the match is weak. Clone size is shown for a subset of rows, as once, few, many or a class of expanded clone.

clone size: few; D gene: .; V gene: TRBV20-1; J gene: TRBJ2-1; CDR3 protein: CSAGVFVGTNEQFF; CDR3 DNA: TGCAGTGCTGGAGTGTTTGTGGGAACCAATGAGCAGTTCTTC
clone size: .; D gene: TRBD1; V gene: TRBV10-3; J gene: TRBJ1-1; CDR3 protein: CAISERDSHEAFF; CDR3 DNA: TGTGCCATCAGTGAGCGGGACAGTCACGAAGCTTTCTTT
clone size: few; D gene: .; V gene: TRBV21-1; J gene: TRBJ2-1; CDR3 protein: CASSKVARNEQFF; CDR3 DNA: TGTGCCAGCAGCAAAGTCGCTAGAAATGAGCAGTTCTTC
clone size: .; D gene: TRBD1; V gene: TRBV5-1; J gene: TRBJ1-2; CDR3 protein: CASSRDSATYGYTF; CDR3 DNA: TGCGCCAGCAGCAGGGACAGCGCGACCTATGGCTACACCTTC
clone size: .; D gene: TRBD1; V gene: TRBV3-1; J gene: TRBJ2-2; CDR3 protein: CASTPFGTGANTGELFF; CDR3 DNA: TGTGCCAGCACCCCCTTTGGGACAGGGGCGAACACCGGGGAGCTGTTTTTT
clone size: many; D gene: TRBD1; V gene: TRBV29-1; J gene: TRBJ2-3; CDR3 protein: CSLNRLGGRTDTQYF; CDR3 DNA: TGCAGCCTTAATCGTTTAGGGGGCCGCACAGATACGCAGTATTTT
clone size: .; D gene: .; V gene: TRBV7-2; J gene: TRBJ1-5; CDR3 protein: CASSLVGRVVQPQHF; CDR3 DNA: TGTGCCAGCAGCTTAGTAGGCAGGGTTGTTCAGCCCCAGCATTTT
clone size: few; D gene: .; V gene: TRBV6-1; J gene: TRBJ1-1; CDR3 protein: CASSELLRVQSMNTEAFF; CDR3 DNA: TGTGCCAGCAGTGAATTACTTCGGGTACAGAGCATGAACACTGAAGCTTTCTTT
clone size: many; D gene: .; V gene: TRBV29-1; J gene: TRBJ1-1; CDR3 protein: CSVDRDGNTEAFF; CDR3 DNA: TGCAGCGTTGACCGGGACGGTAACACTGAAGCTTTCTTT
clone size: many; D gene: .; V gene: TRBV6-1; J gene: TRBJ1-2; CDR3 protein: CASSALATSNYGYTF; CDR3 DNA: TGTGCCAGCTCCGCACTCGCTACGTCTAACTATGGCTACACCTTC